This is a list of T cell receptor beta chains from one sample in a study of blood T cell repertoires in COVID-19. The protocol was immunoSEQ multiplex PCR, while the TCRdb copy is restricted to in-frame clones and leaves out a portion. In the table there are 45,000 to 50,000 clones, approximately 83% of which are singletons. Sequencing was carried out using peripheral blood. The receptor set was obtained from a woman of 80 years or more with COVID-19, enrolled during active disease. CDR3s include the opening cysteine and the closing phenylalanine or tryptophan. Each record gives: CDR3 protein, J gene, V gene.

CDR3aa: CASSLQGAYTEAFF
j_gene: TRBJ1-1
v_gene: TRBV18

CDR3aa: CASSRGLAGASHEQYF
j_gene: TRBJ2-7
v_gene: TRBV13

CDR3aa: CASSLIMNTEAFF
j_gene: TRBJ1-1
v_gene: TRBV11-1

CDR3aa: CASSQFSPLGGGEIKQFF
j_gene: TRBJ2-1
v_gene: TRBV4-3

CDR3aa: CASSLGVGGANYGYTF
j_gene: TRBJ1-2
v_gene: TRBV5-1

CDR3aa: CAISSGTSGYEQYF
j_gene: TRBJ2-7
v_gene: TRBV10-3

CDR3aa: CASSIGGQSSYEQYF
j_gene: TRBJ2-7
v_gene: TRBV19

CDR3aa: CASSPSRQGGNQPQHF
j_gene: TRBJ1-5
v_gene: TRBV27

CDR3aa: CASSVGRNGQPQHF
j_gene: TRBJ1-5
v_gene: TRBV7-2

CDR3aa: CASSQDRVNTGELFF
j_gene: TRBJ2-2
v_gene: TRBV4-1

CDR3aa: CASSPSGIGRNEQFF
j_gene: TRBJ2-1
v_gene: TRBV7-9

CDR3aa: CASSRTSGRDTQYF
j_gene: TRBJ2-3
v_gene: TRBV5-4

CDR3aa: CAVHRDRNTEAFF
j_gene: TRBJ1-1
v_gene: TRBV2

CDR3aa: CASSFSGRPPYNEQFF
j_gene: TRBJ2-1
v_gene: TRBV27

CDR3aa: CASSPGAGGANVLTF
j_gene: TRBJ2-6
v_gene: TRBV3-1/TRBV3-2

CDR3aa: CSAPSFGEQYF
j_gene: TRBJ2-7
v_gene: TRBV20-1

CDR3aa: CATSAAHLQGSSEKLFF
j_gene: TRBJ1-4
v_gene: TRBV24-1

CDR3aa: CASSFRAQTGGTEAFF
j_gene: TRBJ1-1
v_gene: TRBV5-1

CDR3aa: CASTLRTSGETQYF
j_gene: TRBJ2-5
v_gene: TRBV11-1

CDR3aa: CASSVQGAYNQPQHF
j_gene: TRBJ1-5
v_gene: TRBV27